The clone carrying this T cell receptor beta chain appeared many times. The antigen remains unidentified. Over 18 months, lack of ophthalmopathy progression marked Graves' hyperthyroidism as stable. RNA transcripts served as the template for amplifying TCR beta CDR3 regions. In the first-round RT-PCR of the TCR CDR3, the HTBI primer set was used. TCRdb recomputed calls from the multiplex PCR reads with MiXCR, one row per CDR3 protein. The repertoire holds roughly 420,000 distinct CDR3 sequences, with approximately 14% as singletons. CDR3 size: 17 residues. The V gene lost 1 base and the J gene lost 6 bases, with 19 bases spanning the gap. The data belong to a study of T cells in Graves' hyperthyroidism and ophthalmopathy. About the study: Peripheral blood was obtained at initial diagnosis, preceding any treatment.

Study-level findings and limits: In validation, the model predicted ophthalmopathy. These predictions came a median roughly seven months before onset. Among thyroid clonotypes expanded above 0.001, most also appeared in blood.

The V and J genes are TRBV12-3 or TRBV12-4 and TRBJ2-1; D tentatively fits TRBD1 or TRBD2 (6 bases each). The sequence was obtained from a woman in her late teens or twenties with Graves' hyperthyroidism. Sequenced material: blood. The CDR3 reads CASSLEIWGRGGNEQFF. The DNA for the CDR3 is TGTGCCAGCAGTTTAGAAATTTGGGGCAGGGGAGGCAATGAGCAGTTCTTC.